This T cell receptor (beta chain) emerged from a study of early T cells in non-severe SARS-CoV-2 infection. Turning to the study itself: Sequencing of bulk RNA from unsorted whole blood was done, without chain pairing.

Germline CDR1 is LGHNA and CDR2 is YNFKEQ. The CDR3 has 14 residues. V dropped 0 bases and J dropped 9; count of bases not matched to a gene: 3. This clonotype was counted many times. MiXCR, applied by TCRdb to the 5' RACE reads, yields one record per CDR3 protein. The sample lists roughly 60,000 distinct CDR3 sequences, about 5.6% seen once, with 6% to 7% in the top ten. This chain connects TRBV4-2 to TRBJ2-5; 11 bases agree with TRBD2. This clonotype was sampled from an adult who was a healthcare worker with PCR-confirmed SARS-CoV-2 infection or an uninfected control (not recorded which). Sequencing used whole blood. The CDR3 region is CASSQERLAGPQYF. In DNA, the CDR3 is TGTGCCAGCAGCCAAGAGAGACTAGCGGGACCCCAGTACTTC.